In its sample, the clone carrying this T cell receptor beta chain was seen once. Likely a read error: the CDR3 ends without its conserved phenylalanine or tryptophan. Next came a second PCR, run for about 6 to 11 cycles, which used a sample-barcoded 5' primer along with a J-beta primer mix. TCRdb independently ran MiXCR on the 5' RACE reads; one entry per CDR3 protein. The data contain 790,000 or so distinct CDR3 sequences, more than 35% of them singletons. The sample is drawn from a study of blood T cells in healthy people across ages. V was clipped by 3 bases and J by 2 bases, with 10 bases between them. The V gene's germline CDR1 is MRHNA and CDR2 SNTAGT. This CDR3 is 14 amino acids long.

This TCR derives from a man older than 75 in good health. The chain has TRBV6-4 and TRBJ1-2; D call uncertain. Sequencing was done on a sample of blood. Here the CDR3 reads CASSEEAGNYGYTL. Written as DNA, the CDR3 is TGTGCCAGCAGTGAAGAGGCCGGGAACTATGGCTACACCTTA.